Below are 32 T cell receptor beta chains sequenced from a single sample in a study of CD4 T cell repertoires in COVID-19. The assay was immunoSEQ multiplex PCR, and TCRdb's table has in-frame clones only and misses some. The sample gives 65,000 to 95,000 clones, about 80% of which show up once; roughly 0.5% is in the top ten. Here the sequenced sample was CD4+ T cells from peripheral blood, taken after recovery from COVID-19. Receptors originate from a human donor who had COVID-19.

The chain has TRBV6-4 and TRBJ1-2; D unresolved. CDR3 size: 15 residues. Germline V gene sequence: CDR1 MRHNA, CDR2 SNTAGT. Trimming took 0 bases from V and 8 from J, leaving 16 bases between them. The CDR3 spells CASSDSRQSTRGYTF. CDR3 DNA sequence: TGTGCCAGCAGTGACTCGAGGCAGTCAACCAGGGGCTACACCTTC.

The chain couples TRBV30 to TRBJ1-5, with D unresolved. V was cut by 5 bases and J by 7 bases, with 15 bases left in between. The CDR3 is made up of 13 amino acids. The germline gives CDR1 GTSNPN, CDR2 SVGIG (reference sequence). CDR3 nucleotide sequence: TGTGCCTGGGGACCCGGAGGAGGCCAGCCCCAGCATTTT. Its translation: CAWGPGGGQPQHF.

V and J are TRBV10-1 and TRBJ1-1; TRBD1 might be the D (6 bases). In germline, CDR1 is WNHNN, CDR2 SYGVQD (reference sequence). The V gene lost 9 bases and the J gene lost 4 bases, with 15 bases spanning the gap. The CDR3 is 13 residues long. CDR3 sequence (DNA): TGCGCCAGGGTGGGGGCAGTGGTCACTGAAGCTTTCTTT. This codes for CARVGAVVTEAFF.

The gene calls are TRBV29-1 and TRBJ2-7, with TRBD2 matching over 12 bases. This CDR3 spans 16 amino acids. CDR1 and CDR2 (germline): SQVTM, ANQGSEA. The J segment lost 0 bases and the V segment lost 3 bases, leaving 6 bases of the junction unmatched. As DNA, the CDR3 is TGCAGCGTTGATGGACTAGCGGGATATTCCTCCTACGAGCAGTACTTC. It specifies CSVDGLAGYSSYEQYF.

The chain combines TRBV7-2 with TRBJ1-5; no clear D gene. CDR1 is SGHTA, CDR2 FQGNSA, per germline. The CDR3 spans 14 residues. V lost 0 bases, J lost 9 bases, and 12 bases lay in between. The CDR3 DNA reads as TGTGCCAGCAGCTTAGCGCTGGCGGGAGGGCCCCAGCATTTT. It yields the protein CASSLALAGGPQHF.

Turning to this clone: In the same sample, other DNA sequences code for this CDR3. V gene TRBV3-1 (or the pseudogene TRBV3-2) combines with J gene TRBJ2-7, with TRBD1 matching 8 bases. V lost 2 bases, J lost 4 bases, and 4 bases stayed unmatched. CDR3 size: 14 residues. Germline CDR1 reads LGHDT; CDR2 reads YNNKEL (reference sequence). The CDR3 protein is CASSQRQGSYEQYF. CDR3 sequence (DNA): TGTGCCAGCAGCCAACGACAGGGGTCTTACGAGCAGTACTTC.

The chain employs TRBV4-2 and TRBJ2-7, with D possibly being TRBD2 (6 bases). The CDR3 consists of 15 residues. V was shortened by 0 bases and J by 1 base, with 10 bases between the two germline ends. CDR1 is LGHNA, CDR2 YNFKEQ, per germline. The CDR3 spells CASSQDGDWSYEQYF. CDR3 DNA sequence: TGTGCCAGCAGCCAAGATGGGGACTGGTCCTACGAGCAGTACTTC.

There are a few counts of this clone. The chain recombines TRBV12-5 with TRBJ1-5, with D possibly matching TRBD1 (6 bases). The CDR3 covers 13 residues. Germline V gene sequence: CDR1 LGHNT, CDR2 FRNRAP. Trimming left V 8 bases short and J 6 bases short, with 14 bases between. The CDR3 coding sequence is TGTGCTAGTTCTTTGGGGGGGCGTCAGCCCCAGCATTTT. Translating gives CASSLGGRQPQHF.

The chain recombines TRBV10-3 with TRBJ2-4; 8 bases align to TRBD2. The CDR3 has 17 residues. V dropped 0 bases and J dropped 6; count of bases not matched to a gene: 10. Per germline, CDR1 ENHRY and CDR2 SYGVKD. The DNA for the CDR3 is TGTGCCATCAGTGAGTCGGAGGGCGGGGGGCCTCGAAACATTCAGTACTTC. Protein sequence: CAISESEGGGPRNIQYF.

This clone was counted a single time. The V gene is TRBV5-1, the J gene TRBJ1-4; D is unresolved. Trimming removed 4 bases from V and 10 bases from J, with 14 bases in between. The CDR3 contains 13 residues. Germline CDR1 and CDR2: SGHRS and YFSETQ. The CDR3: CASSDGYFGKLFF. The CDR3 DNA follows: TGCGCCAGCAGCGACGGGTACTTCGGAAAACTGTTTTTT. Using reference TRBV5-1 and TRBJ1-4 for the parts outside the CDR3, the full variable domain is KAGVTQTPRYLIKTRGQQVTLSCSPISGHRSVSWYQQTPGQGLQFLFEYFSETQRNKGNFPGRFSGRQFSNSRSEMNVSTLELGDSALYLCASSDGYFGKLFFGSGTQLSVL.

The J gene is TRBJ2-1, the V gene TRBV7-2; 8 bases map to TRBD2. This CDR3 is built from 15 residues. Germline assignment: CDR1 SGHTA and CDR2 FQGNSA. V was pared by 5 bases and J by 8 bases, with 11 bases of the junction left unmatched. The CDR3: CASSPGLGAGDEQFF. The CDR3 bases are TGTGCCAGCAGCCCGGGACTAGGGGCGGGGGATGAGCAGTTCTTC.

This chain joins TRBV5-1 and TRBJ2-3; 8 bases match TRBD2. Per the germline V gene, CDR1 is SGHRS and CDR2 is YFSETQ. J gave up 0 bases and V 2 bases, and 5 bases lay outside the gene matches. The CDR3 has 16 residues. In DNA form, the CDR3 reads TGCGCCAGCAGCTTCAGCGGGGGAGCTAGCACAGATACGCAGTATTTT. Its translation is CASSFSGGASTDTQYF.

The J gene is TRBJ1-1, the V gene TRBV19; D gene unclear. Germline CDR1 and CDR2: LNHDA and SQIVND (reference sequence). V was clipped by 4 bases and J by 7 bases, with 10 bases between them. The CDR3 runs to 12 residues. In nucleotides, the CDR3 is TGTGCCAGTAGTACCTCCGGGGTTGAAGCTTTCTTT. Translating it yields CASSTSGVEAFF.

The chain couples TRBV30 to TRBJ1-4; 7 nucleotides line up with TRBD1. The CDR3 runs 15 residues. V dropped 3 bases and J dropped 3; count of bases not matched to a gene: 7. Germline CDR1 GTSNPN, CDR2 SVGIG (reference sequence). In DNA form, the CDR3 reads TGTGCCTGGAGGCAGGGACAGAAGTCTAATGAAAAACTGTTTTTT. Its protein product is CAWRQGQKSNEKLFF.

V usage is TRBV5-4 and J usage is TRBJ2-3; possible D gene TRBD1, 5 bases. The V end lost 0 bases, the J end lost 2 bases, and 10 bases lay between the germline ends. CDR3 size: 15 residues. The V gene's germline CDR1 is SGHNT and CDR2 YYREEE (reference sequence). CDR3 in DNA: TGTGCCAGCAGCTTGGGCTGGGGCCCCACAGATACGCAGTATTTT. Translation: CASSLGWGPTDTQYF.

The chain combines TRBV6-1 with TRBJ1-1; D gene ambiguous. Germline loops: CDR1 MNHNS, CDR2 SASEGT. CDR3 length: 14 amino acids. V dropped 3 bases and J dropped 0 bases, with 8 bases sitting between them. DNA of the CDR3: TGTGCCAGCAGTGATTATGTGCTGAACACTGAAGCTTTCTTT. Protein: CASSDYVLNTEAFF.

The chain recombines TRBV19 with TRBJ2-2; D remains unclear. The V gene's germline CDR1 is LNHDA and CDR2 SQIVND (reference sequence). There are 13 residues in the CDR3. Trimming took off 11 bases at V and 5 bases at J, with 15 bases between the two ends. CDR3 coding DNA: TGTGCCGCAGGTTTGATAAGAACCGGGGAGCTGTTTTTT. It specifies CAAGLIRTGELFF.

This chain uses TRBV27 with TRBJ1-2; tentatively, D is TRBD1 (6 bases). Germline values: CDR1 MNHEY, CDR2 SMNVEV (reference sequence). Trimming took off 6 bases at V and 7 bases at J, with 15 bases between the two ends. This CDR3 region has 13 residues. The CDR3 loop reads CASSQIQGSGYTF. The CDR3 DNA follows: TGTGCCAGCAGCCAGATACAGGGATCTGGCTACACCTTC.

This clone has just one count. The chain links TRBV5-6 to TRBJ2-7, with 12 bases matching TRBD2. The germline V gene encodes CDR1 SGHDT and CDR2 YYEEEE. With 4 bases clipped from V and 3 bases from J, the junction kept 5 bases outside the gene matches. The CDR3 has 15 amino acids. The CDR3 sequence is CASSLGLAGYYEQYF. CDR3 sequence (DNA): TGTGCCAGCAGCCTGGGACTAGCGGGTTACTACGAGCAGTACTTC. Supplemented by reference TRBV5-6 and TRBJ2-7, the full variable domain reads DAGVTQSPTHLIKTRGQQVTLRCSPKSGHDTVSWYQQALGQGPQFIFQYYEEEERQRGNFPDRFSGHQFPNYSSELNVNALLLGDSALYLCASSLGLAGYYEQYFGPGTRLTVT.

This clone was counted only a few times. The chain uses TRBV7-9 and TRBJ1-2; 8 nucleotides align to TRBD1. This CDR3 region has 14 residues. V lost 5 bases and J lost 0; bases outside the gene matches: 2. The germline CDR1 and CDR2 sequences are SEHNR and FQNEAQ (reference sequence). Here the CDR3 reads CASSQGAANYGYTF. CDR3 bases: TGTGCCAGCAGCCAGGGGGCAGCTAACTATGGCTACACCTTC.

This clone was seen once. The V call is TRBV28, the J call TRBJ1-4; no definite D call. The germline gives CDR1 MDHEN, CDR2 SYDVKM. The CDR3 runs to 16 residues. V was shortened by 5 bases and J by 4 bases, with 17 bases between the two germline ends. The CDR3 DNA is TGTGCCAGCAGTCACATCGCGACCGAAGATAATGAAAAACTGTTTTTT. It encodes CASSHIATEDNEKLFF.

This clone occurred once. The rearrangement links TRBV28 to TRBJ2-5; no firm D call. This CDR3 region has 14 residues. V gave up 0 bases and J gave up 0 bases, with 5 bases separating them. Germline-derived CDR1 and CDR2 are MDHEN and SYDVKM. CDR3: CASSLWGYQETQYF. CDR3 DNA: TGTGCCAGCAGTTTATGGGGGTACCAAGAGACCCAGTACTTC.

Only one count was recorded for this clone. This chain joins TRBV19 and TRBJ1-5, with TRBD1 matching over 8 bases. The germline V gene has CDR1 LNHDA and CDR2 SQIVND (reference sequence). V trimming: 6 bases; J trimming: 1 base; junction bases outside the gene matches: 11. This CDR3 is built from 17 residues. The CDR3 protein is CASRSPKGQGSNQPQHF. Here the CDR3 DNA reads TGTGCCAGTAGGAGCCCAAAAGGACAGGGCAGCAATCAGCCCCAGCATTTT.

This clone was observed once. This chain uses TRBV6-5 with TRBJ2-7; 8 bases line up with TRBD1. V was pared by 4 bases and J by 6 bases, with 14 bases of the junction left unmatched. Germline values: CDR1 MNHEY, CDR2 SVGAGI. The CDR3 is 16 residues long. The CDR3 spells CASSSDGQGRLGEQYF. The CDR3 region has the DNA TGTGCCAGCAGTTCGGATGGACAGGGAAGATTGGGCGAGCAGTACTTC.

The CDR3 spells CASSTGFDYGYTF. The CDR3 DNA follows: TGTGCCAGTAGTACAGGGTTCGACTATGGCTACACCTTC. This chain joins TRBV19 and TRBJ1-2; weak D call: TRBD1 (5 bases). V was pared by 4 bases and J by 3 bases, with 9 bases between. CDR3 length: 13 amino acids. The germline gives CDR1 LNHDA, CDR2 SQIVND (reference sequence).

Written as DNA, the CDR3 is TGTGCCAGCAGTTCCGACGGCGCCTTGGATAAAGAGACCCAGTACTTC. Translated: CASSSDGALDKETQYF. The gene calls are TRBV28 and TRBJ2-5; D remains unclear. Germline values: CDR1 MDHEN, CDR2 SYDVKM. The CDR3 runs 16 residues. Trimming removed 4 bases from V and 3 bases from J, with 18 bases in between.

The chain joins TRBV18 to TRBJ1-6; no clear D gene. From germline, CDR1 is KGHSH and CDR2 LQKENI. Trimming left V 0 bases short and J 1 base short, with 22 bases between. CDR3 length: 21 residues. For the CDR3, the DNA is TGTGCCAGCTCACCACCGAGAGGGTTCACCCCTCTGAGTTCCTATAATTCACCCCTCCACTTT. Translated: CASSPPRGFTPLSSYNSPLHF.

V usage is TRBV5-4 and J usage is TRBJ2-3; D not resolved. Looked up from germline, CDR1 is SGHNT and CDR2 is YYREEE (reference sequence). The CDR3 contains 13 residues. V was pared by 4 bases and J by 6 bases, with 12 bases between. CDR3 coding DNA: TGTGCCAGCAGCGCTCCGGGTGGCGATACGCAGTATTTT. Its translation: CASSAPGGDTQYF.

The chain joins TRBV20-1 to TRBJ2-3, with 10 bases that match TRBD2. The CDR3 has 13 amino acids. Per germline, CDR1 DFQATT and CDR2 SNEGSKA (reference sequence). The trim removed 3 bases at V and 5 bases at J, leaving 2 bases unmatched. The CDR3 loop reads CSASRLAGDTQYF. As DNA, the CDR3 is TGCAGTGCTAGTCGACTAGCGGGAGATACGCAGTATTTT.

The V and J genes are TRBV27 and TRBJ2-2; D is possibly TRBD1 (6 bases). The CDR3 has 15 residues. The V and J ends lost 3 bases and 1 base respectively, with 9 bases between them. Per germline, CDR1 MNHEY and CDR2 SMNVEV (reference sequence). The CDR3 DNA sequence: TGTGCCAGCAGTTTTCAGACAGGGAACACCGGGGAGCTGTTTTTT. Its translation is CASSFQTGNTGELFF.

This chain connects TRBV11-3 to TRBJ1-1; D is unresolved. The CDR3 runs 13 residues. The ends were cut back, 5 bases at V and 0 bases at J, with 7 bases in the middle. Germline V lookup: CDR1 SGHNT, CDR2 YENEEA. CDR3 in DNA: TGTGCCAGCAGCCGCAGCATGAACACTGAAGCTTTCTTT. Protein product: CASSRSMNTEAFF.

This rearrangement joins TRBV10-3 to TRBJ2-3; TRBD1 aligns across 11 bases. The V gene's germline CDR1 is ENHRY and CDR2 SYGVKD. This CDR3 region has 17 residues. The ends lost 2 bases at V and 2 bases at J; junction bases unmatched: 6. This CDR3 reads CAISERGQGVNTDTQYF. The CDR3 bases are TGTGCCATCAGTGAGAGGGGACAGGGGGTAAACACAGATACGCAGTATTTT.